This T cell receptor (beta chain) was retrieved from a study of OX40 agonist ivuxolimab in advanced cancers. Overall study context: Patients enrolled in dose escalation were diagnosed with hepatocellular carcinoma, melanoma, renal cell or head and neck cancer. Three partial responders included one hepatocellular carcinoma patient and two cutaneous melanoma patients. General observations from the study: On average, CD8+ T cells had more expanded clones than CD4+.

Between the trimmed V and J ends, which lost 3 bases and 2 bases, there was a span of 14 bases. Germline V lookup: CDR1 MNHEY, CDR2 SVGAGI. This CDR3 comprises 15 residues. Clones were read by immunoSEQ multiplex PCR, and TCRdb kept only the in-frame ones, dropping some. The sample includes some 41,000 clones, about 88% of them seen just once. This clone showed up just once. Its specificity is not known. Sequenced here: CD4+ or CD8+ T cells sorted from blood, sampled in a trial of the OX40 agonist ivuxolimab. The chain is built from TRBV6-5 and TRBJ2-7; tentatively, D is TRBD1 (8 bases). The source is an adult with an advanced solid tumor such as melanoma, head and neck, liver or kidney cancer. This chain's CDR3 is CASSYLTGGAYEQYF. CDR3 DNA: TGTGCCAGCAGTTATCTAACAGGGGGGGCCTACGAGCAGTACTTC.